These 21 T cell receptor beta chains originate from one sample sequenced in a study of blood T cell repertoires in COVID-19. Generated by immunoSEQ multiplex PCR, the TCRdb table keeps only in-frame clones and is missing some. The sample records 200,000 to 300,000 clones, 70% to 90% being singletons. Sequenced sample: peripheral blood. The receptors were gathered from a man aged 60 to 69 with acute or convalescent COVID-19.

The CDR3 nucleotides are TGCAGTGCAAAAGACAGGGCTGAAGCTTTCTTT. It encodes CSAKDRAEAFF. The chain combines TRBV20-1 with TRBJ1-1; 7 positions agree with TRBD1. This CDR3 is 11 amino acids long. The V and J ends lost 6 bases and 6 bases, in that order; junction bases with no gene match: 4. CDR1 and CDR2 (germline): DFQATT, SNEGSKA (reference sequence).

The chain is built from TRBV18 and TRBJ1-1, with 8 bases identical to TRBD1. The CDR3 has 16 residues. The V and J ends lost 4 bases and 0 bases, in that order; junction bases with no gene match: 7. Looked up from germline, CDR1 is KGHSH and CDR2 is LQKENI. Written as DNA, the CDR3 is TGTGCCAGCTCACAATTACAGACAGGGGTGAACACTGAAGCTTTCTTT. Its translation is CASSQLQTGVNTEAFF.

The chain employs TRBV11-2 and TRBJ1-5; maybe TRBD1 (6 bases). The CDR3 is made up of 15 amino acids. Germline V gene sequence: CDR1 SGHAT, CDR2 FQNNGV. V lost 5 bases, J lost 5 bases, and 16 bases lay in between. The CDR3 DNA sequence: TGTGCCAGCAGCCTCGGCCTCCCAGGGGATCAGCCCCAGCATTTT. It specifies CASSLGLPGDQPQHF.

The J gene is TRBJ2-2, the V gene TRBV3-1 (or the pseudogene TRBV3-2), with TRBD2 matching 10 bases. Germline trimming cut 0 bases from V and 5 bases from J; bases unmatched to any gene: 6. Germline lookup yields CDR1 LGHDT and CDR2 YNNKEL (reference sequence). This CDR3 contains 17 residues. The CDR3: CASSQDIGTSVTGELFF. The DNA of the CDR3 is TGTGCCAGCAGCCAAGACATTGGGACTAGCGTAACCGGGGAGCTGTTTTTT.

The rearrangement links TRBV6-1 to TRBJ2-3, with 14 bases matching TRBD2. Germline V CDR1 and CDR2: MNHNS, SASEGT. The CDR3 extends over 20 amino acids. V was clipped by 4 bases and J by 1 base; unmatched bases: 13. Here the CDR3 reads CASSASGLAGALTGTDTQYF. The CDR3 DNA follows: TGTGCCAGCAGTGCATCGGGACTAGCGGGAGCTCTTACGGGCACAGATACGCAGTATTTT.

The chain carries TRBV20-1 and TRBJ2-5; D is ambiguous. V lost 3 bases, J lost 4 bases, and 18 bases lay in between. This CDR3 spans 15 amino acids. Looked up from germline, CDR1 is DFQATT and CDR2 is SNEGSKA (reference sequence). This CDR3 reads CSASPPFGSGETQYF. The CDR3 coding sequence is TGCAGTGCTAGTCCTCCTTTTGGATCGGGAGAGACCCAGTACTTC.

This chain connects TRBV5-4 to TRBJ2-2; tentatively, D is TRBD1 (6 bases). This CDR3 has 16 residues. V was clipped by 4 bases and J by 7 bases, with 20 bases between them. Germline V gene lookup returns CDR1 SGHNT and CDR2 YYREEE (reference sequence). The CDR3 reads CASSPDLGALSGELFF. The CDR3 nucleotides read TGTGCCAGCAGCCCGGACCTGGGGGCTTTGAGCGGGGAGCTGTTTTTT.

The chain combines TRBV18 with TRBJ2-7; 9 bases line up with TRBD1. The V gene end was trimmed by 4 bases and the J gene end by 6 bases; junction bases not matched to a gene: 10. This CDR3 spans 15 amino acids. The germline V gene has CDR1 KGHSH and CDR2 LQKENI. The DNA of the CDR3 is TGTGCCAGCTCACGAACGGGACAGGGAATTATCGAGCAGTACTTC. Translated: CASSRTGQGIIEQYF.

The chain joins TRBV18 to TRBJ1-5; perhaps TRBD1 as D (5 bases). Germline V gene sequence: CDR1 KGHSH, CDR2 LQKENI. The CDR3 contains 17 residues. V shed 2 bases and J shed 5 bases, with 19 bases lying between them. CDR3 in amino acids: CASSPVVLGDRDQPQHF. The CDR3 DNA sequence: TGTGCCAGCTCACCAGTGGTTTTAGGGGATCGCGATCAGCCCCAGCATTTT.

This chain joins TRBV6-4 and TRBJ2-2; D is ambiguous. The CDR3 is 14 residues long. Germline CDR1 is MRHNA and CDR2 is SNTAGT. Trimming pared 4 bases from V and 0 bases from J, leaving 6 bases between. CDR3 sequence: CASSGQANTGELFF. CDR3 sequence (DNA): TGTGCCAGCAGTGGACAAGCGAACACCGGGGAGCTGTTTTTT.

This clone has only one observation. The chain recombines TRBV11-3 with TRBJ2-6; the D is unclear. CDR1 SGHNT and CDR2 YENEEA come from the germline V gene. Deletions cut 5 bases from V and 0 bases from J, with 11 bases between. This CDR3 is 16 amino acids long. The CDR3 region has the DNA TGTGCCAGCAGCCCTTTTTCCAGCTCTGGGGCCAACGTCCTGACTTTC. It yields the protein CASSPFSSSGANVLTF. The variable domain in full, with the rest retrieved from reference TRBV11-3 and TRBJ2-6, is EAGVVQSPRYKIIEKKQPVAFWCNPISGHNTLYWYLQNLGQGPELLIRYENEEAVDDSQLPKDRFSAERLKGVDSTLKIQPAELGDSAVYLCASSPFSSSGANVLTFGAGSRLTVL.

The rearrangement joins TRBV2 to TRBJ1-2, with 9 bases lining up with TRBD1. Germline values: CDR1 SNHLY, CDR2 FYNNEI. The V and J ends lost 5 bases and 8 bases, in that order; junction bases with no gene match: 9. The CDR3 runs 14 residues. The CDR3 protein is CASSLGTGRRGYTF. CDR3 bases: TGTGCCAGCAGTTTGGGGACAGGGCGGCGCGGCTACACCTTC.

The chain recombines TRBV19 with TRBJ1-1, with 8 bases aligning to TRBD1. Germline V CDR1 and CDR2: LNHDA, SQIVND (reference sequence). This CDR3 is 17 amino acids long. V dropped 0 bases and J dropped 5; count of bases not matched to a gene: 11. This chain's CDR3 is CASSIDRWTGRRTEAFF. In DNA, the CDR3 is TGTGCCAGTAGTATAGATAGGTGGACAGGGAGGAGGACTGAAGCTTTCTTT.

The genes are TRBV7-9 and TRBJ1-1; a possible D gene is TRBD1 (6 bases). The germline gives CDR1 SEHNR, CDR2 FQNEAQ (reference sequence). V lost 3 bases, J lost 1 base, and 12 bases lay in between. The CDR3 length is 15 residues. The CDR3 bases are TGTGCCAGCAGCTTGGGAGGGGGACGGAACACTGAAGCTTTCTTT. Amino acid sequence: CASSLGGGRNTEAFF. The complete variable domain, with remaining parts taken from reference TRBV7-9 and TRBJ1-1, reads DTGVSQNPRHKITKRGQNVTFRCDPISEHNRLYWYRQTLGQGPEFLTYFQNEAQLEKSRLLSDRFSAERPKGSFSTLEIQRTEQGDSAMYLCASSLGGGRNTEAFFGQGTRLTVV.

V usage is TRBV6-2 or TRBV6-3 and J usage is TRBJ1-2, with D perhaps matching TRBD1 (5 bases). There are 13 residues in the CDR3. Per the germline V gene, CDR1 is MNHEY and CDR2 is SVGEGT. V lost 4 bases and J 4 bases, leaving 10 bases between the germline ends. CDR3 protein: CASSLTALYGYTF. In nucleotides, the CDR3 is TGTGCCAGCAGTTTGACAGCGCTCTATGGCTACACCTTC.

The V call is TRBV9, the J call TRBJ2-3; TRBD2 might be the D (7 bases). CDR3 length equals 15 residues. CDR1 is SGDLS, CDR2 YYNGEE, per germline. V was shortened by 0 bases and J by 9 bases, with 17 bases between the two germline ends. CDR3 in DNA: TGTGCCAGCAGCGTAGGATGGGAGGGGGGAAGAACGCAGTATTTT. Protein: CASSVGWEGGRTQYF. Filled out from reference TRBV9 and TRBJ2-3, the complete variable domain reads DSGVTQTPKHLITATGQRVTLRCSPRSGDLSVYWYQQSLDQGLQFLIQYYNGEERAKGNILERFSAQQFPDLHSELNLSSLELGDSALYFCASSVGWEGGRTQYFGPGTRLTVL.

V usage is TRBV6-6 and J usage is TRBJ2-7, with TRBD2 identical over 15 bases. Germline CDR1 is MNHNY and CDR2 is SVGAGI (reference sequence). The CDR3 has 15 amino acids. V was pared by 6 bases and J by 6 bases, with 6 bases of the junction left unmatched. CDR3 DNA: TGTGCCAGCAGGGGACTAGCGGGAGGAGTTGGCGAGCAGTACTTC. It is translated as CASRGLAGGVGEQYF.

The chain uses TRBV7-3 and TRBJ1-5; weak D call: TRBD1 (6 bases). V was cut by 4 bases and J by 6 bases, with 19 bases left in between. The CDR3 sequence is 16 residues long. Looked up from germline, CDR1 is SGHTA and CDR2 is FQGTGA. CDR3 in DNA: TGTGCCAGCAGCTCAGATCTCGACAGGTGTCTTCAGCCCCAGCATTTT. As protein: CASSSDLDRCLQPQHF.

The rearrangement uses TRBV11-3 and TRBJ2-7; TRBD1 agrees at 9 bases. CDR1 and CDR2 (germline): SGHNT, YENEEA. The junction had 6 bases not matched to a gene; V was cut back by 3 bases and J by 6 bases. CDR3 length equals 14 residues. This CDR3 is CASSLGQGIGEQYF. In DNA form, the CDR3 reads TGTGCCAGCAGCTTGGGACAGGGTATTGGCGAGCAGTACTTC. The whole variable domain, remainder taken from reference TRBV11-3 and TRBJ2-7, is EAGVVQSPRYKIIEKKQPVAFWCNPISGHNTLYWYLQNLGQGPELLIRYENEEAVDDSQLPKDRFSAERLKGVDSTLKIQPAELGDSAVYLCASSLGQGIGEQYFGPGTRLTVT.

The chain uses TRBV5-4 and TRBJ2-7; 7 nucleotides match TRBD1. The CDR3 is 15 amino acids. Germline assignment: CDR1 SGHNT and CDR2 YYREEE (reference sequence). With V trimmed by 6 bases and J by 2 bases, 11 bases remained unmatched. This chain's CDR3 is CASTQGVADTYEQYF. In DNA form, the CDR3 reads TGTGCCAGCACCCAGGGGGTCGCAGACACCTACGAGCAGTACTTC.

The chain joins TRBV3-1 (or the pseudogene TRBV3-2) to TRBJ1-2; D may be TRBD1 (6 bases). Trimming left V 0 bases short and J 5 bases short, with 10 bases between. Looked up from germline, CDR1 is LGHDT and CDR2 is YNNKEL (reference sequence). CDR3 length: 14 residues. The CDR3 here is CASSQDSQGYGYTF. CDR3 sequence (DNA): TGTGCCAGCAGCCAAGATTCTCAGGGGTATGGCTACACCTTC.